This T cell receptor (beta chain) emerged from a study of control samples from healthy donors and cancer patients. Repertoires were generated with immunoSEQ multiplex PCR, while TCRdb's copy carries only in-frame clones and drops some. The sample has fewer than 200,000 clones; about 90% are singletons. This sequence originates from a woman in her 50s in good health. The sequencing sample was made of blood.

This CDR3 is CAISEERGRFEKLFF. CDR3 nucleotide sequence: TGTGCCATCAGTGAGGAGAGGGGGCGCTTCGAAAAACTGTTTTTT. This chain joins TRBV10-3 and TRBJ1-4, with TRBD1 matching over 7 bases. The CDR3 contains 15 residues. Germline trimming cut 2 bases from V and 8 bases from J; bases unmatched to any gene: 8. The germline V gene encodes CDR1 ENHRY and CDR2 SYGVKD.